Below, 25 T cell receptor beta chains from the same sample are listed, as sequenced in a study of regulatory T cells in long-lasting Graves disease. The authors built TCR beta libraries using iRepertoire HTBI primers and Arm-PCR of CDR3 regions. MiXCR, applied by TCRdb to the multiplex PCR reads, yields one record per CDR3 protein. Among hundreds of thousands of distinct CDR3 sequences, approximately 31% were seen once, and the ten largest hold roughly 41%. Time point described: persistent/refractory GD, antithyroid drugs over 5 years with positive TRAb. PBMC-extracted RNA yielded the TCR library. Sequenced here: peripheral blood mononuclear cells (PBMCs), sampled when the disease was refractory, from a patient treated with antithyroid drugs. Receptors were obtained from a female donor with Graves disease.

The V and J genes are TRBV19 and TRBJ1-2; D is unresolved. The CDR3 is 14 amino acids. V shed 5 bases and J shed 7 bases, with 17 bases lying between them. Germline V CDR1 and CDR2: LNHDA, SQIVND (reference sequence). The CDR3 sequence is CASSPRQVSGGYTF. In DNA form, the CDR3 reads TGTGCCAGTAGTCCCCGGCAGGTCTCTGGTGGCTACACCTTC.

V usage is TRBV28 and J usage is TRBJ2-7, with TRBD1 matching 10 bases. Germline CDR1 is MDHEN and CDR2 is SYDVKM. The trim removed 3 bases at V and 6 bases at J, leaving 5 bases unmatched. CDR3 length: 14 residues. CDR3 residues: CASSFGTGDLEQYF. In DNA, the CDR3 is TGTGCCAGCAGTTTTGGGACAGGGGACCTCGAGCAGTACTTC.

The chain uses TRBV5-5 and TRBJ1-1; D gene ambiguous. Deletions cut 5 bases from V and 5 bases from J, with 10 bases between. Germline-derived CDR1 and CDR2 are SGHKS and YYEKEE (reference sequence). The CDR3 runs to 12 residues. The CDR3 loop is CASRVRETEAFF. As DNA, the CDR3 is TGTGCCAGCAGGGTGAGAGAAACTGAAGCTTTCTTT.

This clonotype showed up just a few times. The rearrangement uses TRBV28 and TRBJ2-1; D is undetermined. CDR1 is MDHEN, CDR2 SYDVKM, per germline. CDR3 length: 13 residues. The V end lost 6 bases, the J end lost 3 bases, and 9 bases lay between the germline ends. Written as DNA, the CDR3 is TGTGCCAGCAGCCTTCCACTCTACAATGAGCAGTTCTTC. Its translation is CASSLPLYNEQFF.

Turning to this clonotype: This clone may be a read error of a much larger clone one base away. The chain joins TRBV7-2 to TRBJ2-7; a weak D match, TRBD1 (6 bases). The V gene's germline CDR1 is SGHTA and CDR2 FQGNSA. This CDR3 is 13 amino acids long. CDR3 sequence: CASRKDSTYKQYF. The CDR3 bases are TGTGCCAGCAGAAAGGACAGTACCTACAAGCAGTACTTC.

This clonotype came up a few times. The rearrangement links TRBV11-2 to TRBJ1-2; D uncertain. CDR3 length: 11 amino acids. V lost 5 bases to trimming and J lost 10 bases, with 11 bases between them. Germline V gives CDR1 SGHAT, CDR2 FQNNGV. The DNA of the CDR3 is TGTGCCAGCAGCGAGAGGAACTACTACACCTTC. Its protein product is CASSERNYYTF.

The V and J genes are TRBV7-9 and TRBJ2-5; 7 bases match TRBD2. This CDR3 spans 15 amino acids. Unmatched junction bases numbered 11, after V lost 5 bases and J lost 5 bases. Germline V gives CDR1 SEHNR, CDR2 FQNEAQ (reference sequence). As DNA, the CDR3 is TGTGCCAGCAGCAGCCCTAGGGCCGGGGGGGAGACCCAGTACTTC. Its translation: CASSSPRAGGETQYF. The full variable domain, completed using reference TRBV7-9 and TRBJ2-5, is DTGVSQNPRHKITKRGQNVTFRCDPISEHNRLYWYRQTLGQGPEFLTYFQNEAQLEKSRLLSDRFSAERPKGSFSTLEIQRTEQGDSAMYLCASSSPRAGGETQYFGPGTRLLVL.

This clonotype was seen a few times. The chain joins TRBV15 to TRBJ2-4; D remains unclear. Germline-derived CDR1 and CDR2 are LNHNV and YYDKDF (reference sequence). The germline V and J ends were trimmed by 1 base and 6 bases, with 10 bases remaining between them. The CDR3 is 14 residues long. The CDR3 nucleotides read TGTGCCACCAGCAGAGGGCGGTCCCTAAACATTCAGTACTTC. Amino acids: CATSRGRSLNIQYF.

The genes are TRBV29-1 and TRBJ2-7, with 7 nucleotides matching TRBD2. The ends lost 4 bases at V and 2 bases at J; junction bases unmatched: 14. Germline-derived CDR1 and CDR2 are SQVTM and ANQGSEA. The CDR3 spans 16 residues. The CDR3 nucleotides read TGCAGCGTTGTGGGGGGGGAGGGTGGACCGACCTACGAGCAGTACTTC. This gives the protein CSVVGGEGGPTYEQYF.

This chain uses TRBV20-1 with TRBJ2-7; TRBD2 aligns across 8 bases. This CDR3 is built from 15 residues. Germline assignment: CDR1 DFQATT and CDR2 SNEGSKA (reference sequence). The J segment lost 2 bases and the V segment lost 5 bases, leaving 11 bases of the junction unmatched. Here the CDR3 reads CSARGGKAQTYEQYF. Written as DNA, the CDR3 is TGCAGTGCTCGGGGGGGCAAGGCCCAAACCTACGAGCAGTACTTC.

J is TRBJ1-5 and V is TRBV6-1; maybe TRBD1 (5 bases). Trimming shortened V by 5 bases and J by 9 bases, and 14 bases separated the two germline ends. Per the germline V gene, CDR1 is MNHNS and CDR2 is SASEGT. This CDR3 spans 13 amino acids. The CDR3 loop reads CASSRGHGSPQHF. Here the CDR3 DNA reads TGTGCCAGCAGTAGGGGCCACGGATCGCCCCAGCATTTT.

This clonotype was picked up one time. The chain uses TRBV5-6 and TRBJ1-1, with D possibly matching TRBD1 (6 bases). The length of the CDR3 is 17 residues. Per germline, CDR1 SGHDT and CDR2 YYEEEE. The V end was cut by 1 base, the J end by 8 bases, with 24 bases between. The CDR3 DNA reads as TGTGCCAGCAGCTTGCGGTACTGGGGGCGGATGGGTCCCGAAGCTTTCTTT. This encodes CASSLRYWGRMGPEAFF.

This clonotype was counted a few times. The rearrangement links TRBV7-9 to TRBJ1-1, with D unclear. CDR3 length: 13 amino acids. Per the germline V gene, CDR1 is SEHNR and CDR2 is FQNEAQ (reference sequence). Trimming removed 0 bases from V and 10 bases from J, with 12 bases in between. The CDR3 loop is CASSLAFGNLAFF. DNA of the CDR3: TGTGCCAGCAGCTTAGCCTTTGGGAATCTAGCTTTCTTT.

This clonotype came up a few times. The chain joins TRBV20-1 to TRBJ1-2; no clear D gene. Trimming removed 2 bases from V and 3 bases from J, with 13 bases in between. Germline V gene data show CDR1 as DFQATT and CDR2 as SNEGSKA (reference sequence). CDR3 size: 14 residues. CDR3 nucleotide sequence: TGCAGTGCTAGATCAACTGCAGTACACTATGGCTACACCTTC. Translation: CSARSTAVHYGYTF.

The V gene is TRBV5-5, the J gene TRBJ1-1; no reliable D call. Germline loops: CDR1 SGHKS, CDR2 YYEKEE (reference sequence). This CDR3 is built from 14 residues. V lost 4 bases, J lost 3 bases, and 13 bases lay in between. In nucleotides, the CDR3 is TGTGCCAGCAGCCTCTTATGGCGCCACACTGAAGCTTTCTTT. Amino acid sequence: CASSLLWRHTEAFF.

The sample holds many counts of this clonotype. The chain is built from TRBV6-5 and TRBJ2-2; D is undetermined. The V gene's germline CDR1 is MNHEY and CDR2 SVGAGI. V shed 0 bases and J shed 1 base, with 0 bases lying between them. The CDR3 covers 13 residues. In nucleotides, the CDR3 is TGTGCCAGCAGTTACTCGAACACCGGGGAGCTGTTTTTT. This codes for CASSYSNTGELFF.

CDR3 DNA: TGTGCCAGCAGCTACGGGACGGCCGTATATAGCAATCAGCCCCAGCATTTT. Its protein product is CASSYGTAVYSNQPQHF. The rearrangement links TRBV5-5 to TRBJ1-5, with D possibly TRBD1 on 5 matching bases. Germline V CDR1 and CDR2: SGHKS, YYEKEE (reference sequence). Trimming removed 3 bases from V and 0 bases from J, with 16 bases in between. This CDR3 spans 17 amino acids.

This clonotype came up many times. This chain links TRBV12-3 or TRBV12-4 with TRBJ1-1; 7 bases agree with TRBD1. The CDR3 sequence is 14 residues long. V trimming: 6 bases; J trimming: 0 bases; junction bases outside the gene matches: 4. CDR3 nucleotide sequence: TGTGCCAGCAGAAACAGGGGTATGAACACTGAAGCTTTCTTT. It encodes CASRNRGMNTEAFF.

The chain recombines TRBV19 with TRBJ1-2; D uncertain. CDR1 LNHDA and CDR2 SQIVND come from the germline V gene (reference sequence). The CDR3 totals 12 residues. Deletions cut 8 bases from V and 0 bases from J, with 7 bases between. This CDR3 reads CASADANYGYTF. The CDR3 DNA reads as TGTGCCAGTGCTGACGCTAACTATGGCTACACCTTC.

The table lists this clonotype with a few counts. The V gene is TRBV5-1, the J gene TRBJ1-1; 7 bases fit TRBD1. The V segment lost 4 bases and the J segment 7 bases; nucleotides outside the gene matches: 10. This CDR3 contains 14 residues. Germline V gene sequence: CDR1 SGHRS, CDR2 YFSETQ. In DNA, the CDR3 is TGCGCCAGCAGCCCGAGGGGGACAGTCGATGAAGCTTTCTTT. Translating gives CASSPRGTVDEAFF.

This clonotype was observed many times. This sequence joins TRBV6-1 and TRBJ1-1; a possible D gene is TRBD1 (5 bases). There are 14 residues in the CDR3. Germline CDR1 and CDR2: MNHNS and SASEGT. The germline V and J ends were trimmed by 6 bases and 0 bases, with 11 bases remaining between them. The CDR3 DNA sequence: TGTGCCAGCAGCGTAGGGGCCTTGAACACTGAAGCTTTCTTT. Its protein is CASSVGALNTEAFF.

This clonotype came up a few times. The chain uses TRBV5-1 and TRBJ2-7; D ambiguous. V gave up 5 bases and J gave up 2 bases, with 11 bases separating them. Looked up from germline, CDR1 is SGHRS and CDR2 is YFSETQ. The CDR3 sequence is 13 residues long. CDR3 region: CASSYAETYEQYF. As DNA, the CDR3 is TGCGCCAGCAGTTACGCGGAAACCTACGAGCAGTACTTC.

This clonotype was detected only a few times. The chain uses TRBV20-1 and TRBJ2-2, with no clear D. Germline V gene sequence: CDR1 DFQATT, CDR2 SNEGSKA (reference sequence). This CDR3 is built from 12 residues. V gave up 5 bases and J gave up 8 bases, with 12 bases separating them. The CDR3 coding sequence is TGCAGTGCTTCTTCCCCCGCAGGGGAGCTGTTTTTT. Protein product: CSASSPAGELFF.

The genes are TRBV19 and TRBJ2-6; 8 nucleotides line up with TRBD1. The J segment lost 7 bases and the V segment lost 6 bases, leaving 8 bases of the junction unmatched. Germline V gene sequence: CDR1 LNHDA, CDR2 SQIVND (reference sequence). This CDR3 comprises 15 residues. The CDR3 reads CASSPQGASANVLTF. The CDR3 region has the DNA TGTGCCAGTAGCCCCCAGGGGGCATCTGCCAACGTCCTGACTTTC.

The table lists this clonotype with a count of one. The gene calls are TRBV2 and TRBJ1-6, with D uncertain. The V and J ends lost 3 bases and 8 bases respectively, with 8 bases between them. Germline V gene data show CDR1 as SNHLY and CDR2 as FYNNEI. The CDR3 contains 13 residues. CDR3 DNA sequence: TGTGCCAGCAGTGATGGCCTTGATTCACCCCTCCACTTT. This gives the protein CASSDGLDSPLHF. Drawing the rest from reference TRBV2 and TRBJ1-6, the complete variable domain is EPEVTQTPSHQVTQMGQEVILRCVPISNHLYFYWYRQILGQKVEFLVSFYNNEISEKSEIFDDQFSVERPDGSNFTLKIRSTKLEDSAMYFCASSDGLDSPLHFGNGTRLTVT.